The 21 T cell receptor beta chains listed next were all sequenced from one sample in a study of cytomegalovirus exposure and HLA in healthy donors. In the PCR, 60 Vbeta and 13 Jbeta primers were used. Only in-frame clones appear in the TCRdb table, and some are missing; sequencing was by immunoSEQ multiplex PCR. The sample includes roughly 86,000 clones, approximately 79% seen only once; the top ten take roughly 6%. Sequencing was done on a sample of PBMCs. The receptors here all came from a female donor in good health and CMV-seronegative.

The chain has TRBV2 and TRBJ1-1; unclear D gene. V lost 3 bases to trimming and J lost 8 bases, with 4 bases between them. Germline V gene sequence: CDR1 SNHLY, CDR2 FYNNEI. The CDR3 is 10 amino acids. CDR3 amino acids: CASSEGEAFF. CDR3 DNA sequence: TGTGCCAGCAGTGAGGGCGAAGCTTTCTTT.

The chain couples TRBV15 to TRBJ1-2; no clear D. This CDR3 comprises 12 residues. From germline, CDR1 is LNHNV and CDR2 YYDKDF (reference sequence). V lost 1 base and J 7 bases, leaving 7 bases between the germline ends. This chain's CDR3 is CATSRGGGGYTF. For the CDR3, the DNA is TGTGCCACCAGCAGAGGAGGCGGTGGCTACACCTTC.

This rearrangement joins TRBV5-5 to TRBJ2-6; 7 bases agree with TRBD2. V trimming: 2 bases; J trimming: 1 base; junction bases outside the gene matches: 3. The CDR3 contains 16 residues. Looked up from germline, CDR1 is SGHKS and CDR2 is YYEKEE (reference sequence). CDR3 coding DNA: TGTGCCAGCAGCTTAATGGGAGGGTCTGGGGCCAACGTCCTGACTTTC. Residues: CASSLMGGSGANVLTF.

This chain uses TRBV5-6 with TRBJ2-3; 7 bases are shared with TRBD1. V dropped 4 bases and J dropped 0; count of bases not matched to a gene: 11. Germline CDR1 is SGHDT and CDR2 is YYEEEE. This CDR3 spans 17 amino acids. The CDR3 reads CASSLHWVGGSTDTQYF. The CDR3 DNA follows: TGTGCCAGCAGCCTCCATTGGGTAGGGGGCAGCACAGATACGCAGTATTTT.

The CDR3 loop is CASSGTHGTGIRQGNQPQHF. DNA for the CDR3: TGTGCCAGCAGTGGGACCCACGGGACAGGTATCCGTCAGGGAAATCAGCCCCAGCATTTT. V usage is TRBV28 and J usage is TRBJ1-5; 8 nucleotides line up with TRBD1. Per germline, CDR1 MDHEN and CDR2 SYDVKM. J gave up 4 bases and V 5 bases, and 22 bases lay outside the gene matches. This CDR3 is 20 amino acids long. The variable domain in full, completed from reference TRBV28 and TRBJ1-5, reads DVKVTQSSRYLVKRTGEKVFLECVQDMDHENMFWYRQDPGLGLRLIYFSYDVKMKEKGDIPEGYSVSREKKERFSLILESASTNQTSMYLCASSGTHGTGIRQGNQPQHFGDGTRLSIL.

This sequence joins TRBV7-6 and TRBJ2-1; 9 bases are a match to TRBD1. V trimming: 1 base; J trimming: 4 bases; junction bases outside the gene matches: 8. The CDR3 runs 17 residues. Germline V gene sequence: CDR1 SGHVS, CDR2 FNYEAQ. In DNA, the CDR3 is TGTGCCAGCAGCTTAGGGACCGGGACAGGGAATTACAATGAGCAGTTCTTC. Translation gives CASSLGTGTGNYNEQFF.

The gene calls are TRBV5-1 and TRBJ2-7; D remains unclear. Germline loops: CDR1 SGHRS, CDR2 YFSETQ. This CDR3 has 15 amino acids. V dropped 4 bases and J dropped 1 base, with 15 bases sitting between them. CDR3 protein: CASSPQSRVSYEQYF. CDR3 DNA sequence: TGCGCCAGCAGCCCGCAATCCCGAGTATCCTACGAGCAGTACTTC.

This CDR3 is CASTETGTGEQYF. In nucleotides, the CDR3 is TGTGCCAGCACCGAAACAGGGACCGGCGAGCAGTACTTC. The chain links TRBV7-6 to TRBJ2-7, with D perhaps matching TRBD1 (6 bases). V gave up 7 bases and J gave up 6 bases, with 16 bases separating them. Germline loops: CDR1 SGHVS, CDR2 FNYEAQ. The CDR3 covers 13 residues.

This chain uses TRBV7-2 with TRBJ1-1, with unresolved D. CDR3 length equals 14 residues. CDR1 and CDR2 (germline): SGHTA, FQGNSA. V shed 5 bases and J shed 1 base, with 11 bases lying between them. The CDR3 loop is CASSPRVSNTEAFF. The DNA for the CDR3 is TGTGCCAGCAGCCCCCGGGTCTCGAACACTGAAGCTTTCTTT. Supplemented by reference TRBV7-2 and TRBJ1-1, the full variable domain reads GAGVSQSPSNKVTEKGKDVELRCDPISGHTALYWYRQSLGQGLEFLIYFQGNSAPDKSGLPSDRFSAERTGGSVSTLTIQRTQQEDSAVYLCASSPRVSNTEAFFGQGTRLTVV.

The rearrangement joins TRBV7-9 to TRBJ1-1; 8 nucleotides line up with TRBD1. The CDR3 spans 14 residues. Germline CDR1 is SEHNR and CDR2 is FQNEAQ (reference sequence). The trim removed 4 bases at V and 4 bases at J, leaving 5 bases unmatched. CDR3 sequence: CASSSRTGSTEAFF. For the CDR3, the DNA is TGTGCCAGCAGCTCCCGGACAGGGTCCACTGAAGCTTTCTTT.

The gene calls are TRBV29-1 and TRBJ1-4, with a possible D match to TRBD1 (6 bases). The V end was cut by 7 bases, the J end by 7 bases, with 10 bases between. The CDR3 loop spans 11 amino acids. CDR1 and CDR2 from the germline V gene are SQVTM and ANQGSEA. CDR3 nucleotides: TGCAGCGGAGGGACAAGTGAAAAACTGTTTTTT. Translation: CSGGTSEKLFF.

This clone was counted only a few times. Written as DNA, the CDR3 is TGTGCCAGCAGCTTGGGACAGTTTGAAGCTTTCTTT. Amino acids: CASSLGQFEAFF. V gene TRBV5-5 combines with J gene TRBJ1-1, with a possible D match to TRBD1 (5 bases). Trimming stripped 0 bases from V and 7 bases from J, with 7 bases between. CDR3 length: 12 amino acids. The germline CDR1 and CDR2 sequences are SGHKS and YYEKEE (reference sequence).

In its sample, this clone was seen a few times. The chain links TRBV28 to TRBJ1-4; tentatively, D is TRBD1 (6 bases). The ends were cut back, 6 bases at V and 4 bases at J, with 12 bases in the middle. CDR1 and CDR2 (germline): MDHEN, SYDVKM. The CDR3 contains 14 residues. The CDR3: CASRPDRFNEKLFF. DNA of the CDR3: TGTGCCAGCAGACCCGACAGGTTTAATGAAAAACTGTTTTTT.

The chain uses TRBV30 and TRBJ2-1; D perhaps matches TRBD2 (6 bases). Germline assignment: CDR1 GTSNPN and CDR2 SVGIG (reference sequence). This CDR3 has 13 residues. The ends were cut back, 0 bases at V and 6 bases at J, with 9 bases in the middle. CDR3 in amino acids: CAWSVGGGNEQFF. CDR3 sequence (DNA): TGTGCCTGGAGTGTTGGGGGAGGCAATGAGCAGTTCTTC.

This clone has a handful of counts. The chain combines TRBV30 with TRBJ2-1, with D possibly being TRBD1 (6 bases). Trimming left V 1 base short and J 5 bases short, with 6 bases between. The germline CDR1 and CDR2 sequences are GTSNPN and SVGIG (reference sequence). The CDR3 is 12 residues long. For the CDR3, the DNA is TGTGCCTGGAGTGGGACAGACAATGAGCAGTTCTTC. It encodes CAWSGTDNEQFF.

This chain links TRBV6-5 with TRBJ1-4; 7 bases agree with TRBD1. The germline V gene encodes CDR1 MNHEY and CDR2 SVGAGI. This CDR3 region has 15 residues. The junction had 12 bases not matched to a gene; V was cut back by 6 bases and J by 8 bases. CDR3 loop: CASRASGQPIEKLFF. The CDR3, as DNA: TGTGCCAGCAGAGCATCGGGACAGCCTATCGAAAAACTGTTTTTT.

The chain employs TRBV13 and TRBJ2-3; D not resolved. V lost 0 bases and J 1 base, leaving 5 bases between the germline ends. The CDR3 spans 14 residues. Per the germline V gene, CDR1 is PRHDT and CDR2 is FYEKMQ (reference sequence). The CDR3, as DNA: TGTGCCAGCAGCTTAGGGTTCGGCACAGATACGCAGTATTTT. Its protein product is CASSLGFGTDTQYF.

The chain joins TRBV14 to TRBJ2-7; D is uncertain. CDR3 length equals 13 residues. Trimming removed 0 bases at V and 5 bases at J, with 8 bases between. Germline CDR1 and CDR2: SGHDN and FVKESK. The CDR3 DNA sequence: TGTGCCAGCAGCCAAGAAACAGCCGACGAGCAGTACTTC. Protein product: CASSQETADEQYF.

This chain connects TRBV28 to TRBJ2-7; D remains unclear. Germline V gives CDR1 MDHEN, CDR2 SYDVKM. Trimming left V 3 bases short and J 2 bases short, with 5 bases between. The CDR3 sequence is 12 residues long. CDR3: CASSFVTYEQYF. The CDR3 nucleotides are TGTGCCAGCAGTTTCGTTACCTACGAGCAGTACTTC.

The chain links TRBV5-6 to TRBJ2-2, with 13 bases identical to TRBD2. Trimming cost V 3 bases and J 6 bases; bases outside gene matches: 5. Per the germline V gene, CDR1 is SGHDT and CDR2 is YYEEEE. The CDR3 has 16 residues. CDR3 in amino acids: CASSYSGTSGAGELFF. The CDR3, as DNA: TGTGCCAGCAGCTACTCCGGGACTAGCGGGGCCGGGGAGCTGTTTTTT.

V usage is TRBV7-2 and J usage is TRBJ2-7; perhaps TRBD1 as D (5 bases). The V end lost 3 bases, the J end lost 6 bases, and 18 bases lay between the germline ends. The CDR3 sequence is 15 residues long. The germline gives CDR1 SGHTA, CDR2 FQGNSA. Here the CDR3 DNA reads TGTGCCAGCAGCTTCGACAGAGATGTTTTCTTCGAGCAGTACTTC. It specifies CASSFDRDVFFEQYF.